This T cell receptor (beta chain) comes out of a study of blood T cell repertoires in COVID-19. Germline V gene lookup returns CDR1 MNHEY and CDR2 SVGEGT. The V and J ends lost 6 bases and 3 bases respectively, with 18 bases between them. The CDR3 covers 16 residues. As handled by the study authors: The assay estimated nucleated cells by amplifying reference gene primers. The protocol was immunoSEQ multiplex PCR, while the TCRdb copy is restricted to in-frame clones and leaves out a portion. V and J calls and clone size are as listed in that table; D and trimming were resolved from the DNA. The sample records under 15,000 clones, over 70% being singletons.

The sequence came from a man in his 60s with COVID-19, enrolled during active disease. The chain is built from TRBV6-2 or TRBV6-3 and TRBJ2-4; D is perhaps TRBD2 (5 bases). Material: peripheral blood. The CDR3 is CASSPYWPGVKNIQYF. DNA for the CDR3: TGTGCCAGCAGCCCCTATTGGCCCGGGGTCAAAAACATTCAGTACTTC.